The rows below give T cell receptor beta chains drawn from one sample of a study of T-cell reconstitution after alpha-beta-depleted transplantation in children. TCRdb reprocessed the PCR reads via MiXCR and lists one record per CDR3 protein. The sample consists of 540,000 or so distinct CDR3 sequences, more than 20% of them appearing once. Specimen: PBMCs, mostly from graft donor cells, collected 360 days after TCRalphabeta/CD19-depleted stem cell transplant. Source of these receptors: a boy under three years old who had a stem cell transplant for acute myeloid leukemia, so the T cells may come from the graft donor. CDR3s include the opening cysteine and the closing phenylalanine or tryptophan. D genes are given only for firm matches. Expanded clones are given a class, and other clones once, few, many or no size at all.

CDR3: CASSYKGQNYGYTF; DNA: TGTGCCAGCAGTTACAAGGGCCAAAACTATGGCTACACCTTC; D: NA; J: TRBJ1-2; size: NA; V: TRBV6-5
CDR3: CASSLWARETQYF; DNA: TGTGCCAGCAGCTTATGGGCGAGGGAGACCCAGTACTTC; D: NA; J: TRBJ2-5; size: NA; V: TRBV5-6
CDR3: CASSYTGDENIQYF; DNA: TGCGCCAGCAGCTATACAGGGGATGAAAACATTCAGTACTTC; D: TRBD1; J: TRBJ2-4; size: many; V: TRBV5-1
CDR3: CSARANRAATDTQYF; DNA: TGCAGTGCTAGAGCAAACAGGGCTGCCACAGATACGCAGTATTTT; D: NA; J: TRBJ2-3; size: NA; V: TRBV20-1
CDR3: CASSPHPDLTTGELFF; DNA: TGCGCCAGCAGCCCACACCCGGACCTTACCACCGGGGAGCTGTTTTTT; D: NA; J: TRBJ2-2; size: few; V: TRBV4-3
CDR3: CASSQDRAQGGEKLFF; DNA: TGTGCCAGCAGCCAAGATCGGGCGCAGGGTGGTGAAAAACTGTTTTTT; D: NA; J: TRBJ1-4; size: NA; V: TRBV4-2
CDR3: CASSQDRGLTYSEQYF; DNA: TGCGCCAGCAGCCAAGATAGGGGGTTAACCTACTCCGAGCAGTACTTC; D: NA; J: TRBJ2-7; size: NA; V: TRBV4-3
CDR3: CSASSQIFANEQFF; DNA: TGCAGTGCTAGCTCACAGATATTCGCCAATGAGCAGTTCTTC; D: NA; J: TRBJ2-1; size: NA; V: TRBV20-1
CDR3: CASSLGVAEAFF; DNA: TGTGCCAGCAGCTTGGGGGTCGCTGAAGCTTTCTTT; D: NA; J: TRBJ1-1; size: many; V: TRBV7-9
CDR3: CASSERDSGNTIYF; DNA: TGTGCCAGCAGTGAACGGGACTCTGGAAACACCATATATTTT; D: NA; J: TRBJ1-3; size: NA; V: TRBV12-3/TRBV12-4
CDR3: CASSLSGGAYPYNEQFF; DNA: TGTGCCAGCAGCCTTAGCGGGGGGGCCTATCCCTACAATGAGCAGTTCTTC; D: TRBD2; J: TRBJ2-1; size: many; V: TRBV7-2
CDR3: CASSYHGRNTGELFF; DNA: TGTGCCAGCAGTTACCACGGACGGAACACCGGGGAGCTGTTTTTT; D: NA; J: TRBJ2-2; size: few; V: TRBV6-5
CDR3: CASSGATMNTEAFF; DNA: TGTGCCAGCAGCGGGGCAACTATGAACACTGAAGCTTTCTTT; D: NA; J: TRBJ1-1; size: once; V: TRBV11-2
CDR3: CSARRGSHNEQFF; DNA: TGCAGTGCCCGCCGAGGGAGCCACAATGAGCAGTTCTTC; D: NA; J: TRBJ2-1; size: many; V: TRBV20-1
CDR3: CSVANLLSFYGYTF; DNA: TGCAGCGTTGCCAATTTGCTTAGTTTTTATGGCTACACCTTC; D: NA; J: TRBJ1-2; size: few; V: TRBV29-1
CDR3: CASSVDSGYVKLFF; DNA: TGTGCCAGCAGTGTCGACAGCGGATATGTAAAACTGTTTTTT; D: NA; J: TRBJ1-4; size: NA; V: TRBV6-2/TRBV6-3
CDR3: CASSSRGTGYYEQYF; DNA: TGCGCCAGCAGCTCACGAGGGACAGGATACTACGAGCAGTACTTC; D: TRBD1; J: TRBJ2-7; size: NA; V: TRBV5-1
CDR3: CASSSRLAGGDNEQFF; DNA: TGTGCCAGCAGCTCCCGACTAGCGGGGGGCGACAATGAGCAGTTCTTC; D: TRBD2; J: TRBJ2-1; size: many; V: TRBV11-2
CDR3: CASSQDPADPGNTIYF; DNA: TGCGCCAGCAGCCAAGATCCGGCAGATCCAGGAAACACCATATATTTT; D: NA; J: TRBJ1-3; size: NA; V: TRBV4-1
CDR3: CASVPGNILDTQYF; DNA: TGTGCTAGTGTCCCGGGGAATATTCTAGATACGCAGTATTTT; D: NA; J: TRBJ2-3; size: many; V: TRBV12-5
CDR3: CASSQDGGGYGYTF; DNA: TGTGCCAGCAGCCAAGATGGGGGGGGCTACGGCTACACCTTC; D: NA; J: TRBJ1-2; size: NA; V: TRBV3-1
CDR3: CSVLPGQGLVNEQFF; DNA: TGCAGCGTTCTACCGGGACAGGGATTAGTCAATGAGCAGTTCTTC; D: TRBD1; J: TRBJ2-1; size: few; V: TRBV29-1
CDR3: CASSPTGGYTGELFF; DNA: TGTGCCAGCAGCCCTACAGGGGGGTACACCGGGGAGCTGTTTTTT; D: TRBD1; J: TRBJ2-2; size: NA; V: TRBV9
CDR3: CASSPDAGSPQPQHF; DNA: TGTGCCAGCAGCCCCGACGCAGGCTCCCCCCAGCCCCAGCATTTT; D: NA; J: TRBJ1-5; size: few; V: TRBV5-5
CDR3: CASSQDGVGYTF; DNA: TGCGCCAGCAGCCAAGATGGGGTTGGCTACACCTTC; D: NA; J: TRBJ1-2; size: few; V: TRBV4-1
CDR3: CAIGDERIYNEQFF; DNA: TGTGCCATCGGAGATGAGCGGATCTACAATGAGCAGTTCTTC; D: NA; J: TRBJ2-1; size: NA; V: TRBV24-1
CDR3: CASSPIGAASDNNEQFF; DNA: TGCGCCAGCAGCCCCATCGGGGCTGCCAGCGACAACAATGAGCAGTTCTTC; D: NA; J: TRBJ2-1; size: NA; V: TRBV4-1
CDR3: CATSRDYRADTEAFF; DNA: TGTGCCACCAGCAGAGATTACAGGGCGGACACTGAAGCTTTCTTT; D: NA; J: TRBJ1-1; size: few; V: TRBV15
CDR3: CASSSRDGYNEQFF; DNA: TGTGCCAGCAGCTCACGGGACGGCTACAATGAGCAGTTCTTC; D: NA; J: TRBJ2-1; size: few; V: TRBV7-2
CDR3: CASSFGGNQETQYF; DNA: TGCGCCAGCAGTTTCGGGGGAAACCAAGAGACCCAGTACTTC; D: NA; J: TRBJ2-5; size: NA; V: TRBV23-1
CDR3: CASTLTLTGLNTGELFF; DNA: TGTGCCAGCACCCTGACCCTTACCGGACTCAACACCGGGGAGCTGTTTTTT; D: NA; J: TRBJ2-2; size: few; V: TRBV12-3/TRBV12-4
CDR3: CASRPPPYEQFF; DNA: TGTGCCAGCAGGCCCCCGCCCTATGAGCAGTTCTTC; D: NA; J: TRBJ2-1; size: NA; V: TRBV12-3/TRBV12-4
CDR3: CASSFSPFYGANVLTF; DNA: TGTGCCAGCAGCTTCTCGCCATTCTATGGGGCCAACGTCCTGACTTTC; D: NA; J: TRBJ2-6; size: few; V: TRBV5-6
CDR3: CASSLESVGYGYTF; DNA: TGCGCCAGCAGCTTGGAATCGGTGGGCTATGGCTACACCTTC; D: NA; J: TRBJ1-2; size: few; V: TRBV5-1
CDR3: CSAPGGITDTQYF; DNA: TGCAGTGCCCCGGGGGGGATCACAGATACGCAGTATTTT; D: TRBD2; J: TRBJ2-3; size: NA; V: TRBV20-1
CDR3: CASSYSLAHEQYF; DNA: TGTGCCAGCAGTTACTCCCTCGCGCACGAGCAGTACTTC; D: NA; J: TRBJ2-7; size: many; V: TRBV6-6
CDR3: CSVEEGVGYGYTF; DNA: TGCAGCGTTGAGGAGGGGGTGGGCTATGGCTACACCTTC; D: NA; J: TRBJ1-2; size: NA; V: TRBV29-1
CDR3: CSAPRDLSSYEQYF; DNA: TGCAGTGCTCCCCGGGACCTCTCCTCCTACGAGCAGTACTTC; D: NA; J: TRBJ2-7; size: NA; V: TRBV20-1
CDR3: CAMMASGGTDTQYF; DNA: TGTGCCATGATGGCCAGCGGGGGGACAGATACGCAGTATTTT; D: TRBD2; J: TRBJ2-3; size: NA; V: TRBV10-3
CDR3: CASLGQTNTEAFF; DNA: TGTGCCAGCTTGGGACAGACGAACACTGAAGCTTTCTTT; D: TRBD1; J: TRBJ1-1; size: NA; V: TRBV6-6
CDR3: CAISDDPLTGKVTDTQYF; DNA: TGTGCCATCAGTGACGACCCACTGACAGGGAAGGTCACAGATACGCAGTATTTT; D: TRBD1; J: TRBJ2-3; size: NA; V: TRBV10-3
CDR3: CASSPRLRRTITDTQYF; DNA: TGTGCCAGCAGTCCACGACTAAGACGGACCATCACAGATACGCAGTATTTT; D: NA; J: TRBJ2-3; size: NA; V: TRBV28
CDR3: CASFSLAQTEAFF; DNA: TGTGCCAGCTTTAGTCTTGCGCAGACTGAAGCTTTCTTT; D: NA; J: TRBJ1-1; size: few; V: TRBV6-1
CDR3: CASSYLTGDNEKLFF; DNA: TGTGCCAGCAGTTACCTAACAGGGGATAATGAAAAACTGTTTTTT; D: TRBD1; J: TRBJ1-4; size: NA; V: TRBV6-5
CDR3: CSAPLAAAPYNEQFF; DNA: TGCAGTGCTCCCCTGGCAGCGGCCCCTTACAATGAGCAGTTCTTC; D: NA; J: TRBJ2-1; size: few; V: TRBV20-1
CDR3: CASSYLGGASYEQYF; DNA: TGTGCCAGCAGTTACCTCGGAGGGGCTTCCTACGAGCAGTACTTC; D: NA; J: TRBJ2-7; size: few; V: TRBV6-5
CDR3: CASSPTSYTGNEQFF; DNA: TGTGCCAGCAGTCCTACGTCCTATACAGGGAATGAGCAGTTCTTC; D: NA; J: TRBJ2-1; size: few; V: TRBV6-1
CDR3: CSARGQAGDYEQYF; DNA: TGCAGTGCCCGTGGACAGGCCGGGGACTACGAGCAGTACTTC; D: TRBD1; J: TRBJ2-7; size: many; V: TRBV20-1
CDR3: CASSRGATFSTDTQYF; DNA: TGTGCCAGCAGCCGGGGGGCCACGTTTAGCACAGATACGCAGTATTTT; D: NA; J: TRBJ2-3; size: many; V: TRBV7-2
CDR3: CASSLVGAMNTEAFF; DNA: TGTGCCAGCAGTCTAGTTGGGGCCATGAACACTGAAGCTTTCTTT; D: NA; J: TRBJ1-1; size: many; V: TRBV5-1